The 23 T cell receptor delta chains below come from one sample, sequenced in a study of Vδ1+ human thymocytes. Findings and caveats of the study: Thymic TRG and TRD repertoires appeared highly polyclonal.

Extracted RNA was reverse transcribed into cDNA. CDR3 amplicons came from multiplex PCR with pooled V-gene forward and constant-region reverse primers. TCRdb re-called the multiplex PCR reads via CATT. The data contain over 65,000 delta-chain clones, 30% to 40% of them singletons. These receptors' antigens are unknown. Sequencing was performed on Vdelta1+ gamma-delta thymocytes from the thymus. Subset: FACS-sorted CD3+ TCRalphabeta- TCRVdelta1+ TCRVdelta2- thymocytes. All receptors derive from a boy younger than two who had congenital heart surgery.

This rearrangement joins TRDV1 to TRDJ1, with D perhaps matching TRDD3 (6 bases). V was cut by 5 bases and J by 0 bases, with 22 bases left in between. Germline CDR1 is TSWWSYY and CDR2 is QGS. The CDR3 length is 18 residues. DNA of the CDR3: TGTGCTCTTGGGATGCTACGGGTACTGGGACTGTACACCGATAAACTCATCTTT. Translating it yields CALGMLRVLGLYTDKLIF.

The chain is built from TRDV1 and TRDJ1; 12 bases agree with TRDD3. Germline V CDR1 and CDR2: TSWWSYY, QGS. J lost 4 bases, V lost 0 bases, and 18 bases had no gene match. This CDR3 is built from 21 residues. The CDR3 sequence is CALGELSLQLLGDTSSDKLIF. DNA for the CDR3: TGTGCTCTTGGGGAACTATCGCTCCAGCTACTGGGGGATACTTCGAGCGATAAACTCATCTTT.

The V and J genes are TRDV1 and TRDJ1; TRDD3 matches 11 bases. V shed 0 bases, J shed 0 bases, and the junction held 24 bases outside the gene matches. The CDR3 sequence is 24 residues long. CDR1 TSWWSYY and CDR2 QGS come from the germline V gene. The CDR3 sequence is CALGELSKAARGWGIRPDTDKLIF. In DNA, the CDR3 is TGTGCTCTTGGGGAACTATCCAAAGCGGCAAGAGGGTGGGGGATACGCCCTGACACCGATAAACTCATCTTT.

The gene calls are TRDV2 and TRDJ1; 11 nucleotides agree with TRDD3. This CDR3 contains 18 residues. Trimming cost V 3 bases and J 3 bases; bases outside gene matches: 14. CDR1 is GEAIGNYY, CDR2 EKD, per germline. In DNA form, the CDR3 reads TGTGCCTGTGACCGCGTCCTGGGGGATACCCGGTACGCCGATAAACTCATCTTT. It is translated as CACDRVLGDTRYADKLIF.

This clone was seen a few times. V and J are TRDV1 and TRDJ1; the match to TRDD3 covers 13 bases. Germline loops: CDR1 TSWWSYY, CDR2 QGS. Trimming took 5 bases from V and 3 from J; bases not matched to a gene: 21. The CDR3 sequence is 21 residues long. The CDR3 sequence is CALGLEFPQLGDTGSPDKLIF. The DNA of the CDR3 is TGTGCTCTTGGGCTTGAGTTTCCTCAACTGGGGGATACGGGGTCGCCCGATAAACTCATCTTT.

The genes are TRDV1 and TRDJ1, with TRDD3 matching 11 bases. CDR1 is TSWWSYY, CDR2 QGS, per germline. Losses at the gene ends were 1 base for V and 0 bases for J; bases not matched to a gene: 16. This CDR3 comprises 21 residues. CDR3 sequence (DNA): TGTGCTCTTGGGGAACCTGATCCTGGGGGATACAGGATAATCTACACCGATAAACTCATCTTT. Encoded protein: CALGEPDPGGYRIIYTDKLIF.

V gene TRDV1 combines with J gene TRDJ2; D is ambiguous. The V and J ends lost 0 bases and 4 bases respectively, with 33 bases between them. The germline CDR1 and CDR2 sequences are TSWWSYY and QGS. This CDR3 region has 23 residues. CDR3 nucleotide sequence: TGTGCTCTTGGGGAACTAGAACGCCCGCCATTTTTGTCCCCTGTTAGGCCGACAGCACAACTCTTCTTT. Protein: CALGELERPPFLSPVRPTAQLFF.

This clone was observed a few times. This chain links TRDV1 with TRDJ1; TRDD2 matches at 8 bases. This CDR3 is 21 amino acids long. After removal of 5 bases from V and 3 bases from J, the junction contained 26 bases not matched to a gene. Germline CDR1 TSWWSYY, CDR2 QGS. The CDR3, as DNA: TGTGCTCTTGGGCAACCCCACCTTCCTAAGGTATGCGTGGACCTGGCCGATAAACTCATCTTT. This gives the protein CALGQPHLPKVCVDLADKLIF.

The J gene is TRDJ1, the V gene TRDV1; a weak D match, TRDD3 (6 bases). The V and J ends lost 2 bases and 0 bases respectively, with 25 bases between them. The length of the CDR3 is 20 residues. Germline V gene data show CDR1 as TSWWSYY and CDR2 as QGS. Here the CDR3 reads CALGETPYWETQGNTDKLIF. The CDR3, as DNA: TGTGCTCTTGGGGAAACCCCTTACTGGGAGACCCAGGGAAACACCGATAAACTCATCTTT.

The rearrangement links TRDV1 to TRDJ1, with 10 bases lining up with TRDD3. The CDR3 has 21 amino acids. The V and J ends lost 5 bases and 0 bases, in that order; junction bases with no gene match: 21. In germline, CDR1 is TSWWSYY, CDR2 QGS. CDR3 bases: TGTGCTCTTGGGATAAAGGAGGGGTCTCTCTACTGGGGGATTTACACCGATAAACTCATCTTT. Encoded protein: CALGIKEGSLYWGIYTDKLIF.

This clone showed up just a few times. This chain joins TRDV1 and TRDJ1, with 8 bases identical to TRDD3. Germline V gene sequence: CDR1 TSWWSYY, CDR2 QGS. The CDR3 extends over 20 amino acids. V shed 3 bases and J 4 bases; nucleotides not matched to a gene: 22. DNA of the CDR3: TGTGCTCTTGGGGACCCCTCCCCGAACTGGGGGCGAGCGGGGGGCGATAAACTCATCTTT. Protein: CALGDPSPNWGRAGGDKLIF.

The chain combines TRDV1 with TRDJ1; 10 bases align to TRDD3. The germline CDR1 and CDR2 sequences are TSWWSYY and QGS. This CDR3 is built from 16 residues. J lost 7 bases, V lost 1 base, and 9 bases had no gene match. The CDR3 loop is CALGEPTQTGGFKLIF. CDR3 coding DNA: TGTGCTCTTGGGGAACCTACCCAAACTGGGGGATTTAAACTCATCTTT.

The rearrangement joins TRDV1 to TRDJ1; D perhaps matches TRDD2 (7 bases). The germline V and J ends were trimmed by 5 bases and 0 bases, with 37 bases remaining between them. From germline, CDR1 is TSWWSYY and CDR2 QGS. The CDR3 contains 23 residues. The CDR3 protein is CALGFLPYNGWGIHQTYTDKLIF. CDR3 in DNA: TGTGCTCTTGGGTTCCTACCCTACAATGGCTGGGGAATACACCAGACGTACACCGATAAACTCATCTTT.

This clone occurred a few times. V usage is TRDV1 and J usage is TRDJ1; TRDD3 aligns across 10 bases. Germline CDR1 and CDR2: TSWWSYY and QGS. The CDR3 has 18 residues. Trimming at V came to 5 bases and at J to 3 bases, leaving 15 bases not matched to a gene. The CDR3 DNA sequence: TGTGCTCTTGGGACACATCGTACTGGGGGATGGGTGGCCGATAAACTCATCTTT. It encodes CALGTHRTGGWVADKLIF.

This clone showed up just a few times. The chain uses TRDV1 and TRDJ1, with D perhaps being TRDD2 or TRDD3 (7 bases each). V lost 4 bases and J 0 bases, leaving 30 bases between the germline ends. The CDR3 length is 21 residues. CDR1 is TSWWSYY and CDR2 is QGS in the germline V gene. The chain's CDR3 is CALGAPPFLPLGIGNTDKLIF. The CDR3 DNA follows: TGTGCTCTTGGGGCGCCCCCATTCCTACCCCTGGGGATAGGGAACACCGATAAACTCATCTTT.

This clone was observed a handful of times. V is TRDV1 and J is TRDJ1; 10 nucleotides align to TRDD3. The germline V gene encodes CDR1 TSWWSYY and CDR2 QGS. The V segment lost 1 base and the J segment 2 bases; nucleotides outside the gene matches: 10. CDR3 length equals 18 residues. Written as DNA, the CDR3 is TGTGCTCTTGGGGAACACGTCTGGGGGATAAGAAAGACCGATAAACTCATCTTT. The encoded protein is CALGEHVWGIRKTDKLIF.

The chain combines TRDV1 with TRDJ1; TRDD2 might be the D (5 bases). V lost 3 bases and J 3 bases, leaving 47 bases between the germline ends. Germline V gene data show CDR1 as TSWWSYY and CDR2 as QGS. The CDR3 length is 26 residues. CDR3 residues: CALGDLPYSFAYRELRSGGRPDKLIF. DNA for the CDR3: TGTGCTCTTGGGGATTTGCCTTATTCCTTCGCTTACCGAGAATTAAGGAGTGGTGGTCGCCCCGATAAACTCATCTTT.

This chain links TRDV1 with TRDJ1; 10 bases are a match to TRDD3. Germline CDR1 is TSWWSYY and CDR2 is QGS. After removal of 3 bases from V and 0 bases from J, the junction contained 25 bases not matched to a gene. The CDR3 is 23 amino acids. The CDR3 DNA is TGTGCTCTTGGGGACAAACCATCTTTTTGGGGGGGGGATACGCCGTTGTACACCGATAAACTCATCTTT. Translation gives CALGDKPSFWGGDTPLYTDKLIF.

J is TRDJ1 and V is TRDV1, with 12 positions matching TRDD3. Germline trimming cut 5 bases from V and 7 bases from J; bases unmatched to any gene: 14. Germline V gene lookup returns CDR1 TSWWSYY and CDR2 QGS. The CDR3 consists of 17 residues. The CDR3 is CALGSRGTSGGYVKLIF. Written as DNA, the CDR3 is TGTGCTCTTGGGAGCCGCGGAACCTCTGGGGGATACGTTAAACTCATCTTT.

This chain joins TRDV1 and TRDJ1; D might be TRDD3 (6 bases). Germline CDR1 TSWWSYY, CDR2 QGS. This CDR3 spans 21 amino acids. Trimming stripped 5 bases from V and 4 bases from J, with 35 bases between. CDR3 nucleotide sequence: TGTGCTCTTGGGAGTTTCCCTACTGGGCATACTGGACGCAAGGGGATCGATAAACTCATCTTT. Translating gives CALGSFPTGHTGRKGIDKLIF.

This clone was observed a handful of times. This chain joins TRDV1 and TRDJ1, with 12 bases lining up with TRDD3. This CDR3 spans 19 amino acids. Unmatched junction bases numbered 16, after V lost 1 base and J lost 7 bases. CDR1 and CDR2 from the germline V gene are TSWWSYY and QGS. The CDR3 loop reads CALGEPVRILLGDTGKLIF. The CDR3, as DNA: TGTGCTCTTGGGGAACCCGTACGGATCTTACTGGGGGATACTGGTAAACTCATCTTT.

There are a few counts of this clone. The chain joins TRDV1 to TRDJ1; 7 positions agree with TRDD3. V was pared by 3 bases and J by 11 bases, with 21 bases of the junction left unmatched. Germline CDR1 and CDR2: TSWWSYY and QGS. CDR3 length: 17 amino acids. The CDR3 sequence is CALGDGFGTGVPTGLIF. In nucleotides, the CDR3 is TGTGCTCTTGGGGACGGATTCGGAACTGGGGTCCCCACGGGGCTCATCTTT.

The V gene is TRDV2, the J gene TRDJ1; 8 bases line up with TRDD3. Germline V CDR1 and CDR2: GEAIGNYY, EKD. The CDR3 is made up of 14 amino acids. V lost 7 bases and J lost 2; bases outside the gene matches: 8. The CDR3 is CACDWGLGTDKLIF. The CDR3 DNA sequence: TGTGCCTGCGACTGGGGGCTGGGTACCGATAAACTCATCTTT.